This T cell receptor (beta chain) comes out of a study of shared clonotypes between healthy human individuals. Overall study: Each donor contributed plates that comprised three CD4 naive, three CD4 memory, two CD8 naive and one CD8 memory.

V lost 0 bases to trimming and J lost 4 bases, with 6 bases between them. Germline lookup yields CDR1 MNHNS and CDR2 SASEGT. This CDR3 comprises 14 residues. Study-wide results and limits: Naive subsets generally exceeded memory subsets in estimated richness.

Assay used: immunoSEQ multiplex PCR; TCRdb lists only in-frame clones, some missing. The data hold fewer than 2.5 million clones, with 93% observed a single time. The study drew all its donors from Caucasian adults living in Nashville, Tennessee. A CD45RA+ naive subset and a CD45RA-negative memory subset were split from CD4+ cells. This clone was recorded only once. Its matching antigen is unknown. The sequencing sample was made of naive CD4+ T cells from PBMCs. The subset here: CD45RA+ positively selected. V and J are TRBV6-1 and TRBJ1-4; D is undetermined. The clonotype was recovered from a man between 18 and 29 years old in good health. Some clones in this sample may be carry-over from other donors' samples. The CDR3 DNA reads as TGTGCCAGCAGTGAAGCCAGCCTTAATGAAAAACTGTTTTTT. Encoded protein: CASSEASLNEKLFF.